These 19 T cell receptor beta chains share one sample of origin, sequenced in a study of T cell repertoires in cytomegalovirus infection (dated 2019 in TCRdb). The treatment or condition label, as the study defines it: in vitro stimulation with specific CMV peptide epitopes to enrich CMV-specific T cells. Which antigens these TCRs recognize remains unknown. The listed sequencing device is Illumina HiSeq 1500. TCRdb reran the public reads through fastp at Q25 and MiXCR, keeping productive beta chains. Each CDR3 protein appears once, grouped with its most common genes and DNA. The sample contains roughly 920,000 distinct CDR3 sequences, roughly 30% of them found a single time. The ten largest clones add up to around an eighth of the sample. This sample comprised cultured CD8+ T cells from PBMCs, obtained from culture after CMV antigen stimulation. The origin of the receptors is a human donor in good health (CMV status not recorded). Some clones in this sample may be carry-over from other donors' samples.

The chain combines TRBV29-1 with TRBJ2-1, with D perhaps TRBD2 (5 bases). The germline V and J ends were trimmed by 6 bases and 9 bases, with 15 bases remaining between them. The CDR3 covers 12 residues. Germline V gene lookup returns CDR1 SQVTM and CDR2 ANQGSEA. The chain's CDR3 is CSVPLLVSEQFF. Written as DNA, the CDR3 is TGCAGCGTCCCCCTACTAGTCTCTGAGCAGTTCTTC.

Concerning this clonotype itself: A much bigger clone sits one base away, suggesting this may be a read error. The chain has TRBV5-5 and TRBJ1-5; 7 bases are a match to TRBD1. Germline assignment: CDR1 SGHKS and CDR2 YYEKEE (reference sequence). With 4 bases clipped from V and 1 base from J, the junction kept 5 bases outside the gene matches. The CDR3 spans 15 residues. CDR3 DNA: TGTGCCAGCAGCCCGACAGGGATCAGCAATCAGCCCCAGCATTTT. Encoded protein: CASSPTGISNQPQHF.

This clonotype has a count of ten or more. This chain links TRBV7-8 with TRBJ2-3; 7 bases are a match to TRBD2. The V and J ends lost 2 bases and 0 bases, in that order; junction bases with no gene match: 11. Per the germline V gene, CDR1 is SGHVS and CDR2 is FQNEAQ. The length of the CDR3 is 18 residues. CDR3 nucleotides: TGTGCCAGCAGCTTAAGTGGGGCAGCGGGGACCAGCACAGATACGCAGTATTTT. This encodes CASSLSGAAGTSTDTQYF.

CDR3 nucleotides: TGCGCCAGCAGCCAAGGTCGGAGAGAGCAGTTCTTC. As protein: CASSQGRREQFF. The chain links TRBV4-3 to TRBJ2-1; no definite D call. Trimming took off 1 base at V and 10 bases at J, with 8 bases between the two ends. The CDR3 covers 12 residues. Germline assignment: CDR1 LGHNA and CDR2 YSLEER.

This chain uses TRBV27 with TRBJ1-2; weak D call: TRBD1 (5 bases). Looked up from germline, CDR1 is MNHEY and CDR2 is SMNVEV (reference sequence). V gave up 3 bases and J gave up 5 bases, with 16 bases separating them. CDR3 length: 15 residues. Here the CDR3 reads CASSFNSGTVYGYTF. DNA for the CDR3: TGTGCCAGCAGTTTCAACTCCGGGACGGTATATGGCTACACCTTC.

This clonotype was recorded many times. The chain links TRBV12-3 or TRBV12-4 to TRBJ2-5; perhaps TRBD2 as D (6 bases). CDR3 length: 14 amino acids. Trimming left V 5 bases short and J 0 bases short, with 10 bases between. CDR3 region: CASSPGVYQETQYF. The CDR3 DNA follows: TGTGCCAGCAGTCCGGGGGTATACCAAGAGACCCAGTACTTC.

This chain connects TRBV19 to TRBJ2-5, with TRBD2 matching 7 bases. Germline V gene lookup returns CDR1 LNHDA and CDR2 SQIVND (reference sequence). The V segment lost 5 bases and the J segment 2 bases; nucleotides outside the gene matches: 5. The CDR3 has 14 amino acids. The CDR3, as DNA: TGTGCCAGTAGTGGGAGGGCGCCTCAAGAGACCCAGTACTTC. This encodes CASSGRAPQETQYF.

This clonotype was counted ten times or more. CDR3 coding DNA: TGTGCCAGCAGTTCCTCACTGCGGACAGCCCCCTATGGCTACACCTTC. Translation gives CASSSSLRTAPYGYTF. This chain joins TRBV27 and TRBJ1-2; a weak D match, TRBD1 (6 bases). The CDR3 loop spans 16 amino acids. V was clipped by 4 bases and J by 4 bases, with 19 bases between them. Germline CDR1 reads MNHEY; CDR2 reads SMNVEV (reference sequence).

The chain joins TRBV10-3 to TRBJ2-3; 9 bases line up with TRBD1. Per germline, CDR1 ENHRY and CDR2 SYGVKD. V was clipped by 2 bases and J by 5 bases; unmatched bases: 2. This CDR3 region has 14 residues. In nucleotides, the CDR3 is TGTGCCATCAGTGAGGGGACAGGGCAAGATACGCAGTATTTT. As protein: CAISEGTGQDTQYF.

This clonotype was seen more than once but under ten times. The chain links TRBV4-1 to TRBJ1-3; a weak D match, TRBD1 (5 bases). The CDR3 spans 17 residues. Trimming shortened V by 1 base and J by 2 bases, and 15 bases separated the two germline ends. Germline V CDR1 and CDR2: MGHRA, YSYEKL. DNA for the CDR3: TGCGCCAGCAGCCAAGTTCGCGGGACTCCAACTGGAAACACCATATATTTT. Its translation is CASSQVRGTPTGNTIYF.

This clonotype was detected many times. This chain connects TRBV7-6 to TRBJ2-3, with 8 bases identical to TRBD1. Germline V lookup: CDR1 SGHVS, CDR2 FNYEAQ. The length of the CDR3 is 17 residues. J gave up 4 bases and V 1 base, and 10 bases lay outside the gene matches. This chain's CDR3 is CASSLGETGDGSDTQYF. The DNA for the CDR3 is TGTGCCAGCAGCTTAGGGGAGACAGGGGATGGGTCAGATACGCAGTATTTT.

This clonotype was counted between two and nine times. V is TRBV7-8 and J is TRBJ2-7; 7 nucleotides line up with TRBD1. Germline values: CDR1 SGHVS, CDR2 FQNEAQ. The CDR3 is 13 residues long. The V segment lost 5 bases and the J segment 2 bases; nucleotides outside the gene matches: 3. The DNA of the CDR3 is TGTGCCAGCAGCCCGGACAGGACCTACGAGCAGTACTTC. This encodes CASSPDRTYEQYF.

V is TRBV6-1 and J is TRBJ1-2; D is undetermined. The CDR3 is made up of 15 amino acids. Germline assignment: CDR1 MNHNS and CDR2 SASEGT. V was shortened by 2 bases and J by 6 bases, with 16 bases between the two germline ends. This chain's CDR3 is CASSEPEAALDGYTF. CDR3 bases: TGTGCCAGCAGTGAACCGGAGGCCGCCTTGGATGGCTACACCTTC.

This clonotype was recorded a few times. The rearrangement joins TRBV12-3 or TRBV12-4 to TRBJ1-3, with D perhaps matching TRBD1 (6 bases). Deletions cut 5 bases from V and 0 bases from J, with 11 bases between. The CDR3 is 15 residues long. The CDR3 is CASSVGQPSGNTIYF. CDR3 DNA: TGTGCCAGCAGTGTCGGACAGCCCTCTGGAAACACCATATATTTT.

This chain links TRBV4-1 with TRBJ1-1; D remains unclear. CDR1 and CDR2 from the germline V gene are MGHRA and YSYEKL. The CDR3 runs to 11 residues. V lost 6 bases to trimming and J lost 8 bases, with 10 bases between them. The CDR3 loop reads CASSYGNEAFF. The CDR3 DNA follows: TGCGCCAGCAGTTACGGCAACGAAGCTTTCTTT.

This clonotype has a count of ten or more. The chain employs TRBV7-8 and TRBJ2-2; D gene uncertain. CDR1 and CDR2 from the germline V gene are SGHVS and FQNEAQ. The V gene lost 1 base and the J gene lost 1 base, with 13 bases spanning the gap. This CDR3 is 17 amino acids long. CDR3 sequence (DNA): TGTGCCAGCAGCTTAGACTATTATACAGTGAACACCGGGGAGCTGTTTTTT. Its translation: CASSLDYYTVNTGELFF.

This clonotype was observed a few times. The chain joins TRBV28 to TRBJ2-4; D gene ambiguous. CDR1 MDHEN and CDR2 SYDVKM come from the germline V gene. The CDR3 is 16 residues long. Trimming shortened V by 6 bases and J by 6 bases, and 21 bases separated the two germline ends. For the CDR3, the DNA is TGTGCCAGCAGCCAAGAGATGTTCTCCGGTCGAAACATTCAGTACTTC. It yields the protein CASSQEMFSGRNIQYF.

This clonotype was found many times. This chain joins TRBV20-1 and TRBJ2-5, with 14 bases lining up with TRBD2. CDR1 DFQATT and CDR2 SNEGSKA come from the germline V gene (reference sequence). V gave up 1 base and J gave up 2 bases; unmatched junction bases: 9. The CDR3 contains 18 residues. Here the CDR3 reads CSARAGLAGGGPQETQYF. Written as DNA, the CDR3 is TGCAGTGCTAGAGCCGGACTAGCGGGGGGCGGCCCTCAAGAGACCCAGTACTTC.

Turning to this clonotype: One junction end does not reproduce the germline sequence, and a read error may be involved. The chain carries TRBV7-4 and TRBJ1-1, with a weak D call TRBD1 (5 bases). This CDR3 is built from 18 residues. Germline V CDR1 and CDR2: SGHVT, SQSDAQ. This CDR3 is CVSSGRNLGRTPSPEAFF. The CDR3, as DNA: TGTGTCAGCAGCGGCCGTAACTTGGGACGGACCCCGAGCCCAGAAGCTTTCTTT.